The clone carrying this T cell receptor (beta chain) was seen ten or more times. As yet, its antigen is unknown. The entry originates in a study of CD8 T cells in ankylosing spondylitis. 5'-RACE, quantitative and with molecular barcodes, yielded the TCR beta libraries. TCRdb used MiXCR to reprocess the 5' RACE reads, holding one entry per CDR3 protein. The data hold some 180,000 distinct CDR3 sequences, with 18% observed a single time. Per the germline V gene, CDR1 is MGHRA and CDR2 is YSYEKL. With 1 base clipped from V and 3 bases from J, the junction kept 4 bases outside the gene matches. The CDR3 spans 15 residues. Study results and limitations: Disease-linked clones were found to be CD8+ and relatively rare in peripheral blood. Earlier studies detected some motif variants in reactive arthritis synovial fluid and blood.

The J gene is TRBJ2-7, the V gene TRBV4-1; 9 bases map to TRBD1. The receptor comes from a male donor under 35 with ankylosing spondylitis or in good health (not recorded which). Sequencing was carried out using blood, either unsorted or a sorted T cell fraction (not recorded which). CDR3 sequence reads: CASSQGTGVYYEQYV. As DNA, the CDR3 is TGCGCCAGCAGCCAAGGGACAGGGGTCTACTACGAGCAGTACGTC.